This T cell receptor beta chain appears in the sequencing data of a study of shared clonotypes between healthy human individuals. With respect to this clone: Its cognate antigen is unknown.

V dropped 7 bases and J dropped 4 bases, with 13 bases sitting between them. CDR1 is MDHEN and CDR2 is SYDVKM in the germline V gene. The length of the CDR3 is 13 residues. Points from the study as a whole: The sole specimen, blood, was sampled, and tissue repertoires likely differ. Donors were few, which limited the genetic and exposure-history diversity represented. Clonotypes shared by all four sorted-subset donors had higher generation probabilities than non-shared clonotypes.

Here immunoSEQ multiplex PCR was the method, and the copy in TCRdb shows in-frame clones only, minus some. The sample has under 1,100,000 clones; 75% to 85% are singletons. The chain couples TRBV28 to TRBJ1-2; D gene ambiguous. The sample consisted of memory CD4+ T cells from PBMCs. Stated subset: CD45RA-negative fraction. The TCR was taken from a man between 18 and 29 years old in good health. Some clones in this sample may be carry-over from other donors' samples. CDR3 loop: CASTHGVSYGYTF. In DNA form, the CDR3 reads TGTGCCAGCACCCACGGGGTTAGCTATGGCTACACCTTC.